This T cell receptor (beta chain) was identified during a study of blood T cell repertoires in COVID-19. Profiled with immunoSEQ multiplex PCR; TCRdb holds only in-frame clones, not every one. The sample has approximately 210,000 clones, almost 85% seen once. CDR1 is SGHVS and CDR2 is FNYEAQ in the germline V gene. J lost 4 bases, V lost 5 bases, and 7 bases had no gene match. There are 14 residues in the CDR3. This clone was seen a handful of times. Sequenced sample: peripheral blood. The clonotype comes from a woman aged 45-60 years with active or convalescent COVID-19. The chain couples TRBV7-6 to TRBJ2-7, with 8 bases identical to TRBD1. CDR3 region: CASSHRGSKYEQYF. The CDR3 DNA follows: TGTGCCAGCAGCCACAGGGGGAGTAAGTACGAGCAGTACTTC.